Presented here are 14 T cell receptor beta chains from one specimen sequenced in a study of identical twins. One entry per CDR3 protein results from TCRdb running MiXCR on the 5' RACE reads. The repertoire holds 1.5 million to 2 million distinct CDR3 sequences, under 35% seen once, with 0.27% in the top ten. The sequenced sample was cord blood. Every receptor here comes from a newborn girl in good health.

Only a few counts were recorded for this clonotype. The rearrangement links TRBV13 to TRBJ2-7; TRBD2 aligns across 14 bases. J was trimmed by 0 bases and V by 5 bases; bases with no gene match: 12. Germline assignment: CDR1 PRHDT and CDR2 FYEKMQ (reference sequence). This CDR3 comprises 19 residues. CDR3 sequence (DNA): TGTGCCAGCAGCCCTTCGAACATCGGGACTAGCGGGAGCTCCTACGAGCAGTACTTC. Its protein is CASSPSNIGTSGSSYEQYF.

The gene calls are TRBV21-1 and TRBJ2-7; the table gives TRBD1 as D, unverified against the DNA. TRBV21-1 is tagged as a pseudogene. This CDR3 is built from 15 residues. The CDR3 bases are TGTGCCAGCAGCCCGCCCGGACAGGGGGACTACGAGCAGTACTTC. Residues: CASSPPGQGDYEQYF.

In nucleotides, the CDR3 is TGTGCCAGCAGCTCTCGGATTGTCGCCCGGACGCTGCACGAGCAGTACTTC. Its protein product is CASSSRIVARTLHEQYF. The chain recombines TRBV12-1 with TRBJ2-7; TRBD1, as called in the table, went unchecked against the DNA. TRBV12-1 is a recognized pseudogene. The CDR3 is made up of 17 amino acids.

There are a few counts of this clonotype. The genes are TRBV10-3 and TRBJ2-4; TRBD2 aligns across 11 bases. The J call may be mistaken, given a closer DNA end match to TRBJ2-7. The CDR3 totals 14 residues. CDR1 is ENHRY, CDR2 SYGVKD, per germline. The CDR3 region has the DNA TGTGCCATCAGTGAGGCTAGCGGGGGGTACGAGCAGTACTTC. As protein: CAISEASGGYEQYF.

Regarding this clonotype: This could be a read error, since a much larger clone is one nucleotide away. The rearrangement joins TRBV12-3 or TRBV12-4 to TRBJ1-1, with D unclear. The germline V and J ends were trimmed by 8 bases and 5 bases, with 6 bases remaining between them. This CDR3 contains 10 residues. CDR3 protein: CASGKTEAFF. Here the CDR3 DNA reads TGTGCCAGCGGGAAGACTGAAGCTTTCTTT.

Notes on this clonotype: One base away lies a much larger clone, so this may be a sequencing read error. V gene TRBV6-6 combines with J gene TRBJ2-7; unclear D gene. Germline V gives CDR1 MNHNY, CDR2 SVGAGI (reference sequence). This CDR3 region has 10 residues. The germline V and J ends were trimmed by 10 bases and 4 bases, with 8 bases remaining between them. CDR3 region: CANSKYEQYF. The CDR3 nucleotides are TGTGCCAACAGCAAATACGAGCAGTACTTC.

The chain uses TRBV28 and TRBJ2-7; TRBD1 is a possible D gene (6 bases). There are 12 residues in the CDR3. V lost 4 bases to trimming and J lost 9 bases, with 13 bases between them. Germline CDR1 is MDHEN and CDR2 is SYDVKM. The CDR3 DNA sequence: TGTGCCAGCAGTTATCTAGTGACAGGGCAGTACTTC. It is translated as CASSYLVTGQYF.

The CDR3 nucleotides read TGTGCCAGCAGCTTAGTAGCGTCTACCGTCCAAGAGACCCAGTACTTC. Encoded protein: CASSLVASTVQETQYF. The V call is TRBV7-2, the J call TRBJ2-5; tentatively, D is TRBD2 (5 bases). Germline lookup yields CDR1 SGHTA and CDR2 FQGNSA. Trimming cost V 1 base and J 1 base, with 13 bases left between them. The CDR3 extends over 16 amino acids.

This clonotype was found a few times. The chain has TRBV5-1 and TRBJ2-3; 7 bases fit TRBD2. The CDR3 covers 20 residues. Germline CDR1 reads SGHRS; CDR2 reads YFSETQ. V shed 0 bases and J 3 bases; nucleotides not matched to a gene: 19. CDR3 nucleotide sequence: TGCGCCAGCAGCTTGGATCTAGCGGATGAATGGTTTTTTGGTACAGATACGCAGTATTTT. Its protein is CASSLDLADEWFFGTDTQYF.

This clonotype was seen a handful of times. This sequence joins TRBV4-1 and TRBJ2-1; 8 bases match TRBD2. The trim removed 3 bases at V and 10 bases at J, leaving 8 bases unmatched. Germline V CDR1 and CDR2: MGHRA, YSYEKL. The CDR3 is 14 residues long. The DNA of the CDR3 is TGCGCCAGCAGCCAGACACTAGCGGTAAGAGAGCAGTTCTTC. The encoded protein is CASSQTLAVREQFF.

This rearrangement joins TRBV18 to TRBJ1-3; 10 nucleotides match TRBD1. This CDR3 has 18 amino acids. V lost 3 bases, J lost 1 base, and 9 bases stayed unmatched. Germline V gives CDR1 KGHSH, CDR2 LQKENI. Here the CDR3 reads CASSPLRDRGWSGNTIYF. The CDR3 DNA reads TGTGCCAGCTCACCCCTAAGGGACAGGGGATGGTCTGGAAACACCATATATTTT.

The chain is built from TRBV5-1 and TRBJ2-2; either TRBD1 or TRBD2 may fit D (5 bases each). CDR1 and CDR2 (germline): SGHRS, YFSETQ. Trimming took 0 bases from V and 5 from J, leaving 11 bases between them. The CDR3 covers 15 residues. CDR3 protein: CASSLGDSGTGELFF. As DNA, the CDR3 is TGCGCCAGCAGCTTGGGAGACAGCGGAACCGGGGAGCTGTTTTTT.

A note on this clonotype: Compared with germline, one end of the junction differs, possibly owing to a read error. This CDR3 reads CAGSSPGQGRTEQYF. In DNA, the CDR3 is TGTGCCGGCAGTTCTCCGGGACAGGGACGTACCGAGCAGTACTTC. This chain uses TRBV6-6 with TRBJ2-5; 9 bases align to TRBD1. The J call may not be correct, given that the DNA end is closer to TRBJ2-7. Germline assignment: CDR1 MNHNY and CDR2 SVGAGI (reference sequence). The CDR3 covers 15 residues.

This rearrangement joins TRBV15 to TRBJ2-7; 9 bases match TRBD2. Germline V CDR1 and CDR2: LNHNV, YYDKDF (reference sequence). V was clipped by 0 bases and J by 3 bases; unmatched bases: 3. CDR3 size: 15 residues. The CDR3 DNA sequence: TGTGCCACCAGCAGAGAGGGGACTAGCTACTACGAGCAGTACTTC. Amino acids: CATSREGTSYYEQYF.